Listed below are T cell receptor beta chains from one sample, sequenced in a study of T cell clonotyping in hematopoietic cell transplantation. Assay used: immunoSEQ multiplex PCR; TCRdb lists only in-frame clones, some missing. This sample carries tens of thousands of clones, roughly 85% of them seen once, and the ten largest clones take 5.3%. Sequences were derived from peripheral blood mononuclear cells, sampled before stem cell transplant. The receptors stem from a man aged 55 to 70 with myelodysplastic syndrome. Some clones in this sample may be carry-over from other donors' samples. Both conserved end residues are part of each CDR3. A D gene is named only where the DNA matches it firmly.

j_call v_call d_call cdr3_nt cdr3_aa
TRBJ1-1 TRBV7-8 - TGTGCCAGCAGCTTAGGGGTACAGGGCCCTGGAGCTTTCTTT CASSLGVQGPGAFF
TRBJ2-7 TRBV4-3 - TGCGCCAGCAGCCAAGAGTTGGCCCGGAGTGCCTACGAGCAGTACTTC CASSQELARSAYEQYF
TRBJ1-1 TRBV7-9 - TGTGCCAGCAGCCCCGGAGGGGGAACTGAAGCTTTCTTT CASSPGGGTEAFF
TRBJ1-5 TRBV6-6 - TGTGCCAGCAGTTATATGGGGGCTGGCAATCAGCCCCAGCATTTT CASSYMGAGNQPQHF
TRBJ1-5 TRBV12-5 - TGTGCTAGTGGTCCACAACCCAATCAGCCCCAGCATTTT CASGPQPNQPQHF
TRBJ1-6 TRBV6-5 TRBD1 TGTGCCACTAGCTCCGGGACAGGATATTCACCCCTCCACTTT CATSSGTGYSPLHF
TRBJ2-2 TRBV5-8 - TGTGCCAGCAGTGACTGGGGTGCCACCGGGGAGCTGTTTTTT CASSDWGATGELFF
TRBJ1-6 TRBV19 TRBD1 TGTGCCAGTAGTTCCCGGACAGGGGGGAATTCACCCCTCCACTTT CASSSRTGGNSPLHF
TRBJ2-7 TRBV11-2 - TGTGCCAGCAGCTTATTGCATGATCGAACCTACGAGCAGTACTTC CASSLLHDRTYEQYF
TRBJ2-5 TRBV7-2 - TGTGCCAGCAGCTTAGCCACGGGGGTCGCCCAGTACTTC CASSLATGVAQYF
TRBJ1-4 TRBV19 - TGTGCCAGTGCGGGCAGGGCTAATGAAAAACTGTTTTTT CASAGRANEKLFF